This T cell receptor (beta chain) appears in the sequencing data of a study of T cells after yellow fever vaccination (dated by TCRdb to about 2019). About the full investigation: Libraries from fractions with low cell numbers were prepared with the SMART-Seq v4 Ultra Low Input RNA kit. To track T-cell clones before and after primary and booster YFV17D yellow fever vaccination, bulk TCR alpha and beta repertoires were sequenced longitudinally. Two healthy male donors, one aged 18 to 30 and one aged 30 to 40 years, made up the cohort. Blood was drawn at multiple timepoints before and after primary and secondary immunization, with bulk PBMC replicates and cell subsets isolated.

These reads were obtained on an Illumina NovaSeq 6000. Synthesis of TCR cDNA relied on 5'RACE template switching, a step that introduced a universal primer site along with unique molecular identifiers. Priming for cDNA synthesis came from both the TCR alpha and TCR beta constant segments. Libraries were amplified in two PCR steps, with sample barcodes and sequencing adapters added in the second step. Sequencing of the libraries was done on either Illumina HiSeq 2500 (2x100 bp) or NovaSeq (2x150 bp). The paper's data handling went like this. MIGEC handled demultiplexing of reads and collapsing into UMI consensus sequences, while MiXCR performed V(D)J alignment. Vaccine-responding clonotypes were identified with edgeR using replicate PBMC samples, with FDR below 0.01 and a log2 fold change above 5 up to day 15 being required. Each bulk clonotype was labeled CD4 or CD8 based on which sequenced repertoire, CD4 or CD8, contained the clonotype at higher abundance. In-frame beta chains were kept once TCRdb had trimmed the public reads at Q25 with fastp and called clones with MiXCR. Identical CDR3 proteins give one entry, which carries the most common genes and DNA. Clone size and V and J calls follow TCRdb, not the original study. Present in this sample are under 350,000 distinct CDR3 sequences, over 3.5% of which were seen just once. About 26% of the sample comes from the top ten.

The paper as a whole reports these results and caveats: A small share of clonotypes was detected in both CD4 and CD8 compartments, with the overlap likely arising from convergent recombination. Because the study included only a couple of donors, the extent to which the findings can be generalized is limited. The secondary T-cell response was weaker than the primary response but faster, peaking on day 5 instead of day 15. Computational filtering was needed because FACS-sorted repertoires could contain abundant contaminating clonotypes from the bulk population. After the booster, most clones that had expanded after primary vaccination were detected again (approximately 97% of CD4 and around nine tenths of CD8), suggesting broad maintenance of memory.

There are a few counts of this clonotype. Its binding antigen is unknown. No qualities accompany the bases; no much larger clone lies one base away. The germline V gene specifies SGHDN as CDR1 and FVKESK as CDR2. The CDR3 holds 18 amino acids from the cysteine to the phenylalanine. The sequence is cut down to CDR3 DNA, 54 bases in frame from base 1. V is reduced by 0 bases and J by 5 bases, leaving a spacing of 22 bases between them. This sample's treatment or condition label indicates: live attenuated yellow fever vaccine strain. At each blood-draw timepoint, two biological replicates of bulk PBMCs were collected. A standard Ficoll-Paque protocol was used to isolate PBMCs from peripheral blood. TriZol was used to extract RNA from bulk PBMCs, from CD4 and CD8 fractions, and from dextramer-positive and dextramer-negative fractions.

The TCR comes from a young man who received the YFV17D yellow fever vaccine. The chain is assembled from TRBV14 and TRBJ2-5; 6 matching bases give a weak D call of TRBD2. The sequences come from PBMCs, collected 5 days after the yellow fever booster vaccination. The DNA sequence follows: TGTGCCAGCAGCCAAGAAAGGTGGTTTGTAGGAGGGATGGAGACCCAGTACTTC. Its amino acids are CASSQERWFVGGMETQYF.